A selection of T cell receptor beta chains follows, all from one sample in a study of blood T cell repertoires in COVID-19. Using immunoSEQ multiplex PCR, the repertoire was profiled, and TCRdb retains in-frame clones only, with some absent. The repertoire has about 83,000 clones, around nine tenths of them found once; the top ten carry under 8.5%. The sample taken for sequencing was peripheral blood. These TCRs come from an elderly man with active or convalescent COVID-19. Each CDR3 is given without its conserved first and last residue. The order of the fields is clone size, V gene, CDR3 protein. Size tells how often a clone was seen (once, few, many) or the class of an expanded clone, and some rows leave it out.

abundance: .; v_gene: TRBV12-5; CDR3aa: ASGFATSGASRGTDTQY
abundance: .; v_gene: TRBV7-9; CDR3aa: ASSFRGTGVDEQF
abundance: .; v_gene: TRBV19; CDR3aa: ASSSTGTDTQY
abundance: .; v_gene: TRBV6-5; CDR3aa: ASGAGGAF
abundance: .; v_gene: TRBV18; CDR3aa: ASSPIPGQFRGRNTEAF
abundance: .; v_gene: TRBV4-1; CDR3aa: ASSQMTGSSGNTIY
abundance: .; v_gene: TRBV14; CDR3aa: ASSQDRFSGPGELF
abundance: .; v_gene: TRBV28; CDR3aa: ASAQGVEKLF
abundance: .; v_gene: TRBV3-1/TRBV3-2; CDR3aa: ASSQDRFTSHT
abundance: once; v_gene: TRBV4-2; CDR3aa: ASSQGGATDTQY
abundance: few; v_gene: TRBV4-1; CDR3aa: ASSQRVGSSGNTIY
abundance: .; v_gene: TRBV18; CDR3aa: ASSPMAGPRSTDTQY
abundance: .; v_gene: TRBV6-6; CDR3aa: ASSYADRRLSYT
abundance: .; v_gene: TRBV29-1; CDR3aa: SVEGTVQEAF
abundance: few; v_gene: TRBV5-1; CDR3aa: ASSPGILAGGTSYNEQF
abundance: .; v_gene: TRBV28; CDR3aa: ASSLGDRGRGNIQY
abundance: .; v_gene: TRBV28; CDR3aa: ASSPGQGRANEKLF
abundance: .; v_gene: TRBV19; CDR3aa: ASSIATSGSKDTQY
abundance: .; v_gene: TRBV5-1; CDR3aa: ASSLVLASSTDTQY
abundance: .; v_gene: TRBV7-8; CDR3aa: ASSSAEPRTGELF
abundance: .; v_gene: TRBV28; CDR3aa: ASSLLAGRSGNTIY
abundance: .; v_gene: TRBV11-3; CDR3aa: ASSPGQGYGYT
abundance: .; v_gene: TRBV10-2; CDR3aa: ASSEALVGVGELF
abundance: .; v_gene: TRBV7-2; CDR3aa: ASSLEPNSPLH
abundance: .; v_gene: TRBV6-1; CDR3aa: ASSEGGGADYGYT
abundance: .; v_gene: TRBV24-1; CDR3aa: ATSDSGLSNQPQH
abundance: .; v_gene: TRBV7-9; CDR3aa: ASSRSGTPPAVVSYT
abundance: .; v_gene: TRBV18; CDR3aa: ASSLQGWSTEAF
abundance: .; v_gene: TRBV24-1; CDR3aa: ATRLQGSPLLVYQPQH
abundance: .; v_gene: TRBV4-1; CDR3aa: ASSQDEGGGGNQPQH